The 26 T cell receptor beta chains below were found in one sample sequenced in a study of identical twins. TCRdb recomputed calls from the 5' RACE reads with MiXCR, one row per CDR3 protein. The sample has about 690,000 distinct CDR3 sequences, 6% to 6.5% seen once; the top ten hold 1.5% to 2%. The specimen was naive T cells sorted from blood. The receptors here all came from a man younger than 30 in good health.

The chain links TRBV30 to TRBJ2-3; D is unclear. Trimming cost V 4 bases and J 0 bases, with 17 bases left between them. Germline V gives CDR1 GTSNPN, CDR2 SVGIG (reference sequence). The CDR3 contains 16 residues. CDR3 residues: CAWMSDPGASTDTQYF. CDR3 in DNA: TGTGCCTGGATGAGCGACCCCGGTGCTAGCACAGATACGCAGTATTTT.

The chain joins TRBV9 to TRBJ2-2; D possibly corresponds to TRBD2 (5 bases). This CDR3 has 14 residues. V was trimmed by 1 base and J by 7 bases, leaving 11 bases between them. Germline values: CDR1 SGDLS, CDR2 YYNGEE. The CDR3 is CASSVRTSGGELFF. CDR3 bases: TGTGCCAGCAGCGTAAGAACTAGTGGCGGGGAGCTGTTTTTT. The full variable domain, rest sourced from reference TRBV9 and TRBJ2-2, is DSGVTQTPKHLITATGQRVTLRCSPRSGDLSVYWYQQSLDQGLQFLIQYYNGEERAKGNILERFSAQQFPDLHSELNLSSLELGDSALYFCASSVRTSGGELFFGEGSRLTVL.

The V and J genes are TRBV6-5 and TRBJ2-5; TRBD1 matches 11 bases. This CDR3 region has 18 residues. Unmatched junction bases numbered 8, after V lost 1 base and J lost 1 base. Germline V gene sequence: CDR1 MNHEY, CDR2 SVGAGI. DNA of the CDR3: TGTGCCAGCAGTTACTATGCCGGGACAGGGGGATTCCAAGAGACCCAGTACTTC. It encodes CASSYYAGTGGFQETQYF.

In its sample, this clonotype was seen a few times. This chain connects TRBV7-9 to TRBJ2-3, with a tentative D call TRBD2 (6 bases). The CDR3 length is 17 residues. Germline CDR1 and CDR2: SEHNR and FQNEAQ (reference sequence). Trimming took 0 bases from V and 4 from J, leaving 17 bases between them. This CDR3 is CASSLADPGGRADTQYF. CDR3 nucleotide sequence: TGTGCCAGCAGCTTAGCGGACCCCGGAGGGAGAGCAGATACGCAGTATTTT.

As regards this clonotype: One end of the junction varies from germline; a read error may be responsible. The rearrangement joins TRBV18 to TRBJ2-1, with D perhaps matching TRBD2 (6 bases). Germline CDR1 is KGHSH and CDR2 is LQKENI. The CDR3 is 16 residues long. The chain's CDR3 is CASSPPVGRANNEQFF. The CDR3 region has the DNA TGTGCCAGCTCACCACCGGTCGGGAGAGCTAACAATGAGCAGTTCTTT.

This clonotype came up many times. V gene TRBV6-6 combines with J gene TRBJ2-1; no firm D call. CDR1 is MNHNY, CDR2 SVGAGI, per germline (reference sequence). With 6 bases removed from V and 12 bases from J, the gap between germline ends came to 15 bases. The CDR3 spans 12 residues. CDR3 sequence: CASRERRLGQFF. In nucleotides, the CDR3 is TGTGCCAGCAGAGAGAGGCGGTTAGGGCAGTTCTTC.

This clonotype was counted between two and nine times. V is TRBV7-6 and J is TRBJ1-4, with 7 bases aligning to TRBD1. The junction had 9 bases not matched to a gene; V was cut back by 5 bases and J by 3 bases. This CDR3 has 16 amino acids. Looked up from germline, CDR1 is SGHVS and CDR2 is FNYEAQ. The CDR3 loop is CASSLQGGASNEKLFF. The CDR3 DNA sequence: TGTGCCAGCAGCCTACAAGGGGGCGCTTCTAATGAAAAACTGTTTTTT.

This clonotype has a handful of counts. The CDR3 coding sequence is TGTGCCAGCAGCTTCGACAGGTTCCCCTACGAGCAGTACGTC. It specifies CASSFDRFPYEQYV. The chain uses TRBV7-9 and TRBJ2-7, with a tentative D call TRBD1 (6 bases). CDR3 size: 14 residues. Trimming removed 3 bases at V and 2 bases at J, with 11 bases between. CDR1 SEHNR and CDR2 FQNEAQ come from the germline V gene (reference sequence).

This clonotype was counted at least ten times. V gene TRBV29-1 combines with J gene TRBJ1-1; the match to TRBD1 covers 8 bases. Trimming cost V 4 bases and J 1 base; bases outside gene matches: 2. Looked up from germline, CDR1 is SQVTM and CDR2 is ANQGSEA. This CDR3 is built from 13 residues. The CDR3 DNA sequence: TGCAGCGTTGGACAGGGGCCGAACACTGAAGCTTTCTTT. It codes for CSVGQGPNTEAFF.

The chain combines TRBV5-1 with TRBJ2-6; D unclear. The CDR3 has 17 amino acids. Germline CDR1 reads SGHRS; CDR2 reads YFSETQ. V lost 3 bases, J lost 0 bases, and 13 bases lay in between. The DNA for the CDR3 is TGCGCCAGCAGCTCCATGACTCTTAGCTCTGGGGCCAACGTCCTGACTTTC. Translated, it gives CASSSMTLSSGANVLTF.

Regarding this clonotype: A much more abundant neighbour one base away suggests this may be a read error. The chain links TRBV10-2 to TRBJ2-1; the match to TRBD2 covers 10 bases. Germline V gene sequence: CDR1 WSHSY, CDR2 SAAADI. There are 17 residues in the CDR3. CDR3 sequence (DNA): TGCGCCAGAAGTGAGTCGACTAGCGGGTTGTCCTACAATGAGCAGTTCTTC. This codes for CARSESTSGLSYNEQFF.

This clonotype was seen at least ten times. This chain uses TRBV4-3 with TRBJ2-7, with 8 bases matching TRBD2. Trimming at V came to 1 base and at J to 5 bases, leaving 4 bases not matched to a gene. CDR3 length: 14 residues. Per germline, CDR1 LGHNA and CDR2 YSLEER. CDR3 nucleotides: TGCGCCAGCAGCCAAGCACTAGCGGAAAACGAGCAGTACTTC. It yields the protein CASSQALAENEQYF.

This clonotype was observed many times. The chain links TRBV6-1 to TRBJ2-5; 7 nucleotides line up with TRBD2. This CDR3 contains 14 residues. Germline V gene sequence: CDR1 MNHNS, CDR2 SASEGT. The CDR3 DNA follows: TGTGCTAGCCAAAACAGCGGGAATGGAGAGACCCAGTACTTC. Its translation is CASQNSGNGETQYF.

This clonotype appeared many times. CDR3 sequence (DNA): TGCAGTGCTAGAGTCTCTCGCCGGGAGGGCCTATGGGGTGAGCAGTTCTTC. It specifies CSARVSRREGLWGEQFF. The rearrangement uses TRBV20-1 and TRBJ2-1, with TRBD2 matching over 8 bases. This CDR3 spans 17 amino acids. The V gene end was trimmed by 1 base and the J gene end by 9 bases; junction bases not matched to a gene: 17. The germline CDR1 and CDR2 sequences are DFQATT and SNEGSKA (reference sequence).

V is TRBV30 and J is TRBJ1-1; TRBD1 might be the D (6 bases). The germline gives CDR1 GTSNPN, CDR2 SVGIG (reference sequence). V lost 4 bases, J lost 9 bases, and 18 bases lay in between. CDR3 length: 13 residues. The CDR3 region has the DNA TGTGCCTGGACGGGGGGGGGCCGTAGTAAAGCTTTCTTT. Translating it yields CAWTGGGRSKAFF.

This clonotype was counted ten times or more. J is TRBJ2-7 and V is TRBV19, with D unclear. Germline-derived CDR1 and CDR2 are LNHDA and SQIVND (reference sequence). This CDR3 has 15 amino acids. V was clipped by 6 bases and J by 6 bases, with 21 bases between them. DNA for the CDR3: TGTGCCAGTAGCACCCGTAGCCGGACGTTAAGCGAGCAGTACTTC. It specifies CASSTRSRTLSEQYF.

This clonotype came up a few times. V is TRBV30 and J is TRBJ2-3; no clear D. From germline, CDR1 is GTSNPN and CDR2 SVGIG (reference sequence). The V gene lost 1 base and the J gene lost 8 bases, with 4 bases spanning the gap. The CDR3 extends over 10 amino acids. The CDR3 nucleotides are TGTGCCTGGAGTGGAATTACGCAGTATTTT. This sequence encodes CAWSGITQYF.

With respect to this clonotype: An end of the junction does not agree with germline; a read error may underlie this. V and J are TRBV3-1 and TRBJ2-1, with 10 bases fitting TRBD2. The CDR3 consists of 16 residues. Germline V CDR1 and CDR2: LGHDT, YNNKEL (reference sequence). CDR3 bases: TGTGCCGGCAGCCAAGAATGGAGCGGGAGGGCCGATGAGCAGTTCTTC. Its protein product is CAGSQEWSGRADEQFF.

This clonotype has at least ten counts. The CDR3 DNA reads as TGTGCCAGCAGCGTAGACCCGGGTTTGGACGAGCAGTACTTC. Translation: CASSVDPGLDEQYF. The J gene is TRBJ2-7, the V gene TRBV9; no clear D. Trimming took 0 bases from V and 5 from J, leaving 12 bases between them. Germline V gives CDR1 SGDLS, CDR2 YYNGEE. This CDR3 contains 14 residues.

The CDR3 DNA follows: TGTGCCAGCAGCTTAAGGGGGCTCGGTTCGCGCGGCACAGATACGCAGTATTTT. Translating it yields CASSLRGLGSRGTDTQYF. J is TRBJ2-3 and V is TRBV7-6, with 7 bases aligning to TRBD1. Trimming cost V 2 bases and J 1 base; bases outside gene matches: 12. This CDR3 spans 18 amino acids. The V gene's germline CDR1 is SGHVS and CDR2 FNYEAQ.

Ten or more counts support this clonotype. V usage is TRBV5-1 and J usage is TRBJ2-3; no clear D. Germline CDR1 reads SGHRS; CDR2 reads YFSETQ. This CDR3 spans 15 amino acids. The V end was cut by 4 bases, the J end by 0 bases, with 12 bases between. In DNA, the CDR3 is TGCGCCAGCAGCAACTGGCAATCTAGCACAGATACGCAGTATTTT. It yields the protein CASSNWQSSTDTQYF.

This clonotype was picked up many times. The chain carries TRBV12-3 or TRBV12-4 and TRBJ1-5; 10 bases are a match to TRBD1. J was trimmed by 4 bases and V by 0 bases; bases with no gene match: 6. The CDR3 is 17 amino acids. CDR3 bases: TGTGCCAGCAGTTTAGCGCTAGGGGACAGGGGTAATCAGCCCCAGCATTTT. Amino acid sequence: CASSLALGDRGNQPQHF.

The CDR3 region has the DNA TGTGCTAGTGGTTTGGCCGGTGAAGCTTTCTTT. Translation: CASGLAGEAFF. V and J are TRBV12-5 and TRBJ1-1, with D unresolved. With 1 base removed from V and 7 bases from J, the gap between germline ends came to 4 bases. Germline V gives CDR1 LGHNT, CDR2 FRNRAP. This CDR3 contains 11 residues.

This clonotype was picked up many times. The V and J genes are TRBV9 and TRBJ1-2; unclear D gene. Germline V gene sequence: CDR1 SGDLS, CDR2 YYNGEE. The CDR3 runs to 16 residues. Trimming removed 3 bases at V and 8 bases at J, with 23 bases between. The CDR3 region has the DNA TGTGCCAGCAGCGCCCCTTTGGAGGGTTTCATAGAGGGCTACACCTTC. Translated: CASSAPLEGFIEGYTF.

At least ten counts were recorded for this clonotype. The CDR3 region is CASSQDFSISGITNIQYF. For the CDR3, the DNA is TGCGCCAGCAGCCAAGATTTTAGTATTAGCGGGATTACAAACATTCAGTACTTC. The chain joins TRBV4-3 to TRBJ2-4; 8 bases are a match to TRBD2. Germline CDR1 reads LGHNA; CDR2 reads YSLEER. J lost 6 bases, V lost 0 bases, and 13 bases had no gene match. The CDR3 sequence is 18 residues long.

This clonotype occurred many times. This chain links TRBV27 with TRBJ2-7, with D perhaps given as TRBD1 or TRBD2 (5 bases each). V dropped 2 bases and J dropped 3 bases, with 11 bases sitting between them. In germline, CDR1 is MNHEY, CDR2 SMNVEV (reference sequence). There are 14 residues in the CDR3. In nucleotides, the CDR3 is TGTGCCAGCAGTTTAAGGGACGGAAACTACGAGCAGTACTTC. Protein sequence: CASSLRDGNYEQYF.